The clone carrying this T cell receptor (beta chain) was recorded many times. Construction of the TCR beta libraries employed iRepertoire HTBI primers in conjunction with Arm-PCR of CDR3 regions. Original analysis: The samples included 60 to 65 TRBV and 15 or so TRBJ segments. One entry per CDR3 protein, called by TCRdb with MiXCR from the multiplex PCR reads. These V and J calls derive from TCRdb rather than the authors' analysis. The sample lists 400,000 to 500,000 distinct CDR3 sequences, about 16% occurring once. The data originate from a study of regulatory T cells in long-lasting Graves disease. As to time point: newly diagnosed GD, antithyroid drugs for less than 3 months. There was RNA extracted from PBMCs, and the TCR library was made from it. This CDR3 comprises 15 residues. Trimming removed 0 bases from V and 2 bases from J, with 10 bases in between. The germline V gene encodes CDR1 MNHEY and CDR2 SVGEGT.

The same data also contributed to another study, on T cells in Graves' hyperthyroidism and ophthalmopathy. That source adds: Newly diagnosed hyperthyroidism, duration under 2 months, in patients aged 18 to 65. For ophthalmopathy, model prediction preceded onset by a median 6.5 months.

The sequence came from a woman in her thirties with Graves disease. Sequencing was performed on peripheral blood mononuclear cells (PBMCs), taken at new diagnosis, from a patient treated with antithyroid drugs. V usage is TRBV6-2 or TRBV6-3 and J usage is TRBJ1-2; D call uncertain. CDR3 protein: CASSYSTSFNYGYTF. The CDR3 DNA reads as TGTGCCAGCAGTTACTCGACTTCCTTCAACTATGGCTACACCTTC.